This entry lists 20 T cell receptor beta chains sequenced from one sample in a study of T-cell reconstitution after alpha-beta-depleted transplantation in children. Using unique molecular identifiers, the investigators prepared the TCRbeta library. TCRdb itself ran the PCR reads through MiXCR, one entry per CDR3 protein. The sample lists under 250,000 distinct CDR3 sequences, approximately 24% occurring once. This specimen consisted of PBMCs, mostly from graft donor cells, obtained 360 days after TCRalphabeta/CD19-depleted stem cell transplant. These receptors all come from a female patient aged 2 to 10 who had a stem cell transplant for congenital amegakaryocytic thrombocytopenia, so the T cells may come from the graft donor.

The V call is TRBV21-1, the J call TRBJ2-7; the listed D gene, TRBD1, was not tested against the DNA. TRBV21-1 is a known pseudogene. This CDR3 has 15 amino acids. The CDR3 coding sequence is TGTGCCAGCAGCGACCGGGACAGGGTAGGTTACGAGCAGTACTTC. Protein: CASSDRDRVGYEQYF.

About this clonotype: An end of the junction differs from the germline gene, which may be a read error. J is TRBJ2-7 and V is TRBV28; D may correspond to TRBD1 or TRBD2 (5 bases each). This CDR3 region has 14 residues. Germline V CDR1 and CDR2: MDHEN, SYDVKM. The CDR3 here is CASSLYRGSHEQYF. The CDR3 bases are TGTGCCAGCAGTTTATATCGGGGCTCCCACGAGCAGTACTTC.

This clonotype was counted a few times. V is TRBV14 and J is TRBJ2-5; no reliable D call. V was pared by 4 bases and J by 7 bases, with 7 bases between. The CDR3 runs to 11 residues. Germline values: CDR1 SGHDN, CDR2 FVKESK. CDR3 residues: CASSRFGTQYF. The CDR3 coding sequence is TGTGCCAGCAGCCGATTCGGGACCCAGTACTTC.

V is TRBV7-8 and J is TRBJ2-7, with D perhaps TRBD2 (5 bases). The CDR3 covers 15 residues. Germline V CDR1 and CDR2: SGHVS, FQNEAQ. V was pared by 7 bases and J by 3 bases, with 19 bases between. CDR3 sequence reads: CASTLGAPDLYEQYF. For the CDR3, the DNA is TGTGCCAGCACCCTGGGAGCACCGGACCTCTACGAGCAGTACTTC.

This chain uses TRBV5-1 with TRBJ1-1; D perhaps matches TRBD1 (6 bases). The V gene's germline CDR1 is SGHRS and CDR2 YFSETQ. V lost 2 bases, J lost 2 bases, and 13 bases lay in between. CDR3 size: 15 residues. The CDR3 loop is CASSFGGQLNTEAFF. The CDR3, as DNA: TGCGCCAGCAGCTTTGGTGGACAGCTTAACACTGAAGCTTTCTTT.

The gene calls are TRBV5-1 and TRBJ2-3; the D is unclear. The germline gives CDR1 SGHRS, CDR2 YFSETQ. The ends were cut back, 1 base at V and 6 bases at J, with 9 bases in the middle. This CDR3 is built from 13 residues. The CDR3 DNA follows: TGCGCCAGCAGCTTGACTCTGGAGGATACGCAGTATTTT. It yields the protein CASSLTLEDTQYF. The full variable domain, completed using reference TRBV5-1 and TRBJ2-3, is KAGVTQTPRYLIKTRGQQVTLSCSPISGHRSVSWYQQTPGQGLQFLFEYFSETQRNKGNFPGRFSGRQFSNSRSEMNVSTLELGDSALYLCASSLTLEDTQYFGPGTRLTVL.

Comment on this clonotype: Possible read error: a much larger clone is one base away. The chain uses TRBV5-6 and TRBJ2-3, with TRBD2 matching 10 bases. V was pared by 4 bases and J by 2 bases, with 1 base of the junction left unmatched. The CDR3 has 14 amino acids. In germline, CDR1 is SGHDT, CDR2 YYEEEE. CDR3 amino acids: CASSGTSDTDTQYF. Written as DNA, the CDR3 is TGTGCCAGCAGCGGGACTAGCGACACAGATACGCAGTATTTT.

V is TRBV15 and J is TRBJ1-1; TRBD1 aligns across 8 bases. The CDR3 contains 15 residues. Trimming cost V 4 bases and J 6 bases; bases outside gene matches: 10. The germline V gene encodes CDR1 LNHNV and CDR2 YYDKDF (reference sequence). The CDR3 DNA sequence: TGTGCCACCAGCATGGGACAGGTAGTTCCCCCTGAAGCTTTCTTT. Its protein is CATSMGQVVPPEAFF. Full variable domain (missing parts from reference TRBV15 and TRBJ1-1): DAMVIQNPRYQVTQFGKPVTLSCSQTLNHNVMYWYQQKSSQAPKLLFHYYDKDFNNEADTPDNFQSRRPNTSFCFLDIRSPGLGDTAMYLCATSMGQVVPPEAFFGQGTRLTVV.

The chain carries TRBV7-2 and TRBJ2-3; maybe TRBD1 (5 bases). CDR1 SGHTA and CDR2 FQGNSA come from the germline V gene. This CDR3 contains 14 residues. V was pared by 3 bases and J by 4 bases, with 11 bases between. The CDR3 sequence: CASSLVGVADTQYF. Written as DNA, the CDR3 is TGTGCCAGCAGCTTGGTAGGGGTCGCAGATACGCAGTATTTT.

V gene TRBV6-5 combines with J gene TRBJ1-1; D is perhaps TRBD1 (6 bases). The CDR3 is made up of 14 amino acids. V was trimmed by 2 bases and J by 2 bases, leaving 9 bases between them. Looked up from germline, CDR1 is MNHEY and CDR2 is SVGAGI. CDR3 residues: CASSYRQVNTEAFF. CDR3 in DNA: TGTGCCAGCAGTTACCGACAGGTAAACACTGAAGCTTTCTTT.

The gene calls are TRBV12-3 or TRBV12-4 and TRBJ1-1; D is possibly TRBD1 (6 bases). The CDR3 extends over 13 amino acids. Deletions cut 7 bases from V and 1 base from J, with 10 bases between. CDR3 sequence (DNA): TGTGCCAGCACTTCGGGACAGAACACTGAAGCTTTCTTT. Translation: CASTSGQNTEAFF.

V usage is TRBV24-1 and J usage is TRBJ1-1; D is undetermined. V lost 7 bases and J lost 1, with 9 bases in between. Germline V gene data show CDR1 as KGHDR and CDR2 as SFDVKD. The CDR3 spans 13 residues. CDR3 protein: CATSDNRNTEAFF. CDR3 bases: TGTGCCACCAGCGACAACAGGAACACTGAAGCTTTCTTT.

This clonotype has a handful of counts. The chain recombines TRBV20-1 with TRBJ1-2; 7 bases are shared with TRBD1. The CDR3 contains 13 residues. The germline V gene encodes CDR1 DFQATT and CDR2 SNEGSKA (reference sequence). With V trimmed by 3 bases and J by 6 bases, 7 bases remained unmatched. The CDR3 region has the DNA TGCAGTGCTAGTAGATGGGACAGCAATGGCTACACCTTC. Translation: CSASRWDSNGYTF.

This chain uses TRBV4-1 with TRBJ1-1, with 9 bases lining up with TRBD1. Unmatched junction bases numbered 6, after V lost 4 bases and J lost 3 bases. The germline V gene has CDR1 MGHRA and CDR2 YSYEKL. The CDR3 is made up of 15 amino acids. DNA for the CDR3: TGCGCCAGCAGCCGATGGGACAGGGATGACACTGAAGCTTTCTTT. Translation: CASSRWDRDDTEAFF.

The rearrangement uses TRBV24-1 and TRBJ1-3; D is undetermined. Trimming took off 3 bases at V and 0 bases at J, with 8 bases between the two ends. The CDR3 has 15 amino acids. The germline gives CDR1 KGHDR, CDR2 SFDVKD. CDR3 region: CATSDTEGSGNTIYF. In DNA, the CDR3 is TGTGCCACCAGTGATACGGAGGGCTCTGGAAACACCATATATTTT.

This chain links TRBV6-1 with TRBJ2-6; TRBD2 matches at 9 bases. The CDR3 runs 18 residues. Germline lookup yields CDR1 MNHNS and CDR2 SASEGT. Losses at the gene ends were 5 bases for V and 3 bases for J; bases not matched to a gene: 11. The CDR3 DNA reads as TGTGCCAGCAGTCCCCGACTAGCGGACCTCCTTGGGGCCAACGTCCTGACTTTC. Protein product: CASSPRLADLLGANVLTF.

This clonotype was observed a few times. The rearrangement joins TRBV4-1 to TRBJ2-7; 13 positions match TRBD2. This CDR3 has 16 residues. V trimming: 0 bases; J trimming: 2 bases; junction bases outside the gene matches: 1. Germline values: CDR1 MGHRA, CDR2 YSYEKL. The CDR3 loop reads CASSQDGTSGAYEQYF. The CDR3 DNA sequence: TGCGCCAGCAGCCAAGATGGGACTAGCGGGGCCTACGAGCAGTACTTC.

This clonotype was seen a handful of times. V gene TRBV4-3 combines with J gene TRBJ2-5; the D gene is possibly TRBD1 (6 bases). The CDR3 contains 15 residues. Per the germline V gene, CDR1 is LGHNA and CDR2 is YSLEER. V was shortened by 4 bases and J by 4 bases, with 16 bases between the two germline ends. The CDR3 region has the DNA TGCGCCAGCAGCCCCGCTCAGGGACAACGAGAGACCCAGTACTTC. As protein: CASSPAQGQRETQYF.

This clonotype was picked up a small number of times. The chain is built from TRBV6-1 and TRBJ2-1; 8 nucleotides agree with TRBD1. This CDR3 is 16 amino acids long. V shed 4 bases, J shed 4 bases, and the junction held 9 bases outside the gene matches. Germline V lookup: CDR1 MNHNS, CDR2 SASEGT. The CDR3 sequence is CASSAGQANQYNEQFF. The CDR3 coding sequence is TGTGCCAGCAGTGCGGGACAGGCGAACCAGTACAATGAGCAGTTCTTC.

This clonotype was seen more than once but under ten times. This rearrangement joins TRBV29-1 to TRBJ2-1; D unclear. CDR3 length: 15 residues. CDR1 is SQVTM and CDR2 is ANQGSEA in the germline V gene. V gave up 7 bases and J gave up 0 bases, with 16 bases separating them. As DNA, the CDR3 is TGCAGCGCTAAAGTTTTGGAAAGCTCCTACAATGAGCAGTTCTTC. Translated: CSAKVLESSYNEQFF.